This T cell receptor beta chain was observed in a study of T cell repertoires in cytomegalovirus infection. Germline lookup yields CDR1 MDHEN and CDR2 SYDVKM. The CDR3 spans 15 residues. V was trimmed by 6 bases and J by 0 bases, leaving 12 bases between them. This clonotype was seen only a few times. Antigen specificity is unknown. MiXCR was run by TCRdb on the reads, yielding one entry per CDR3 protein. The sample records over 120,000 distinct CDR3 sequences, more than 30% being singletons. Study findings and constraints: Ex vivo, HLA-C-restricted CMV-specific TCR beta clonotypes prevailed over the rest of the response.

The chain carries TRBV28 and TRBJ1-5; possible D gene TRBD1, 6 bases. Sequenced material: CD8+ T cells from cultured PBMCs, taken from culture after CMV antigen stimulation. This TCR was recovered from a human donor in good health (CMV status not recorded). Some clones in this sample may be carry-over from other donors' samples. In nucleotides, the CDR3 is TGTGCCAGCAGCCCTTTACAGGGTAGCAATCAGCCCCAGCATTTT. It encodes CASSPLQGSNQPQHF.